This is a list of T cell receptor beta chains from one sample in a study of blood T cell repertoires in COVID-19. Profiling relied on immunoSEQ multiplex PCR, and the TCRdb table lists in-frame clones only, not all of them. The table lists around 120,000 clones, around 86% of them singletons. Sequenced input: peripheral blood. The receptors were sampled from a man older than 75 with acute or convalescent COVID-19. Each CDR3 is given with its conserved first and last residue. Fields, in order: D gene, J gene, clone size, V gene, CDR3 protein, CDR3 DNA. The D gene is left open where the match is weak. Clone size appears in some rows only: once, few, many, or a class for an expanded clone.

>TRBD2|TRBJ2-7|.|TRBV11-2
CASSLFSTSGTYEQYF
TGTGCCAGCAGCTTATTCTCGACTAGCGGGACCTACGAGCAGTACTTC
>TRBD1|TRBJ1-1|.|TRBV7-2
CASSAPGTAEAFF
TGTGCCAGCAGCGCTCCTGGGACAGCTGAAGCTTTCTTT
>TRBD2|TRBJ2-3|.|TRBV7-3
CASSLFGTSGTSTDTQYF
TGTGCCAGCAGCTTGTTCGGGACTAGCGGTACTAGCACAGATACGCAGTATTTT
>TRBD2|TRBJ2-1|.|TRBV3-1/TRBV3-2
CASSQSGTRSSEQFF
TGTGCCAGCAGCCAAAGTGGGACTAGAAGTAGTGAGCAGTTCTTC
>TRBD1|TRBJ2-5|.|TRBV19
CASSSLGQGATQYF
TGTGCCAGTAGTTCTCTGGGACAGGGGGCGACCCAGTACTTC
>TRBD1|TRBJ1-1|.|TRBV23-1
CASSQSRAGQGAITEAFF
TGCGCCAGCAGTCAATCGAGGGCGGGACAGGGGGCGATCACTGAAGCTTTCTTT
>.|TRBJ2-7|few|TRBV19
CASSTLGDGLSSYEQYF
TGTGCCAGTAGTACGCTCGGAGACGGACTGAGCTCCTACGAGCAGTACTTC
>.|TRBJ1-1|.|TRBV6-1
CASSEGPGREAFF
TGTGCCAGCAGTGAGGGTCCGGGGAGAGAAGCTTTCTTT
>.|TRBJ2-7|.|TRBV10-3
CAIGQTGPSSYEQYF
TGTGCCATCGGTCAGACAGGACCTAGCTCCTACGAGCAGTACTTC
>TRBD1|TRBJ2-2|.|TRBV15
CATSRGQGANTGELFF
TGTGCCACCAGCAGAGGGCAGGGGGCGAACACCGGGGAGCTGTTTTTT